A selection of T cell receptor beta chains follows, all from one sample in a study of T cells in Graves' hyperthyroidism and ophthalmopathy. From the multiplex PCR reads, TCRdb called clonotypes with MiXCR, one entry per CDR3 protein. The table records some 770,000 distinct CDR3 sequences, around 15% of them present only once. Sequencing input: blood. The receptor set was obtained from a man aged 18 to 30 with Graves' hyperthyroidism. CDR3s include the opening cysteine and the closing phenylalanine or tryptophan. D genes are given only for firm matches. Some rows mark clone size as missing; the rest say once, few, many or name a class of expanded clone.

J | V | length | D | size | DNA | CDR3
TRBJ1-2 | TRBV6-4 | 13 | - | many | TGTGCCAGCAGTGACCCCAAGGTTCCCGGCTACACCTTC | CASSDPKVPGYTF
TRBJ2-1 | TRBV7-9 | 15 | - | - | TGTGCCAGCAGCTCCTCAGCCTTCCGGTTTCAGGGGCAGTTCTTC | CASSSSAFRFQGQFF
TRBJ2-7 | TRBV7-8 | 11 | - | many | TGTGCCAGCAGCTTAGGGTTGCAGAAGTACTTC | CASSLGLQKYF
TRBJ2-3 | TRBV11-2 | 14 | - | - | TGTGCCAGCATTCCCTCCCCTACCCAAGATACGCAGTATTTT | CASIPSPTQDTQYF
TRBJ2-7 | TRBV6-2/TRBV6-3 | 17 | TRBD2 | many | TGTGCCAGCAGTTACTCCCTTGGACTAGCGAATTACTACGAGCAGTACTTC | CASSYSLGLANYYEQYF
TRBJ2-1 | TRBV5-6 | 16 | TRBD2 | few | TGTGCCAGCAGCCGGATAGCGGGAAGCTCCTACAATGAGCAGTTCTTC | CASSRIAGSSYNEQFF
TRBJ2-3 | TRBV27 | 14 | TRBD1 | - | TGTGCCAGCGCTCGAGGGGGCGCGGAAGATACGCAGTATTTT | CASARGGAEDTQYF
TRBJ1-1 | TRBV2 | 15 | - | many | TGTGCCAGCAGTCTGGCCCGGGGCATGAACACTGAAGCTTTCTTT | CASSLARGMNTEAFF
TRBJ2-5 | TRBV5-1 | 14 | - | many | TGCGCCAGCAGCTTGGGCGAAAGGGGAGAGACCCAGTACTTC | CASSLGERGETQYF
TRBJ2-2 | TRBV20-1 | 15 | TRBD1 | few | TGCAGTGCTAGCGCGGACAGGGAAAACACCGGGGAGCTGTTTTTT | CSASADRENTGELFF
TRBJ2-3 | TRBV18 | 15 | TRBD2 | few | TGTGCCAGCTCACAACTAGCGCCTAGCACAGATACGCAGTATTTT | CASSQLAPSTDTQYF
TRBJ2-7 | TRBV25-1 | 20 | TRBD1 | many | TGTGCCAGCAGTGGCCCCCCAGGGACAGGGGCCACCGGGACCAGGCGCGAGCAGTACTTC | CASSGPPGTGATGTRREQYF
TRBJ1-4 | TRBV2 | 15 | TRBD1 | many | TGTGCCAGCAGGCGACAGGGGGAGAGTAATGAAAAACTGTTTTTT | CASRRQGESNEKLFF
TRBJ2-3 | TRBV12-3/TRBV12-4 | 18 | TRBD2 | many | TGTGCCAGCAGTTTAGGAACTAGCGGGAGAGGGAGCACAGATACGCAGTATTTT | CASSLGTSGRGSTDTQYF
TRBJ1-5 | TRBV7-8 | 14 | TRBD1 | many | TGTGCCAGCAGCTTAGCCAGGGGGAATCAGCCCCAGCATTTT | CASSLARGNQPQHF